This T cell receptor (beta chain) is drawn from a study of T-cell memory formation after mild COVID-19. As for the study in general: Each donor largely had its own TCR clusters. Study-wide results and caveats: Prior to infection, memory already included some responding clones, suggesting cross-reactive memory joined.

This clonotype was counted between two and nine times. Its antigen is undetermined. TCRdb used MiXCR to reprocess the 5' RACE reads, holding one entry per CDR3 protein. The repertoire holds 190,000 or so distinct CDR3 sequences, about 10% seen once, with 2.5% to 3.5% in the top ten. The CDR3 has 13 amino acids. CDR1 is SGHVS, CDR2 FQNEAQ, per germline. V was shortened by 5 bases and J by 2 bases, with 10 bases between the two germline ends. This chain joins TRBV7-8 and TRBJ2-7; D unresolved. This TCR was recovered from a man younger than 30 who had mild COVID-19 (a few samples of this study predate the infection). Cell type and time point are not known. The sequenced sample was PBMCs or a T cell subset sorted from them (not recorded which). Written as DNA, the CDR3 is TGTGCCAGCAGCCCTCAAATAACCTACGAGCAGTACTTC. It yields the protein CASSPQITYEQYF.